Given below is one T cell receptor beta chain in context. The entry originates in a study of blood T cell repertoires in COVID-19. As for the study in general: COVID-19 samples collected from the United States, Italy and Spain covered acute and convalescent phases.

In the authors' workflow: Reference gene primer amplification in the assay estimated nucleated cell counts. The protocol was immunoSEQ multiplex PCR, while the TCRdb copy is restricted to in-frame clones and leaves out a portion. Clone size and V and J calls were adopted from that table, with D and trimming inferred from the DNA. The sample holds about 200,000 clones, more than 65% seen once. J lost 9 bases, V lost 6 bases, and 6 bases had no gene match. The CDR3 length is 12 residues. Germline CDR1 SGHAT, CDR2 FQNNGV. The TCR originated in a human donor in a cohort sampled during active COVID-19. Sequenced input: peripheral blood. The rearrangement uses TRBV11-2 and TRBJ2-3; 7 bases match TRBD2. Here the CDR3 DNA reads TGTGCCAGCAGTCCCGGGGGGAGGACGCAGTATTTT. It yields the protein CASSPGGRTQYF.